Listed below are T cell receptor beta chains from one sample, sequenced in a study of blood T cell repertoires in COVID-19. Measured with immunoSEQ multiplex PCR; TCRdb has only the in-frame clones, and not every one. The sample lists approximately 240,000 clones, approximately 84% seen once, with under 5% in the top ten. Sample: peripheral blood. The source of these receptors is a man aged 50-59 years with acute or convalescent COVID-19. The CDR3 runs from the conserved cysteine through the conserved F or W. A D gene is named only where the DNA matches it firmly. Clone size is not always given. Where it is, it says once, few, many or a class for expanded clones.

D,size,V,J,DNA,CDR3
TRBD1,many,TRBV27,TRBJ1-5,TGTGCCAGCAGTTTTGGACAGGGGGTCAACCAGCCCCAGCATTTT,CASSFGQGVNQPQHF
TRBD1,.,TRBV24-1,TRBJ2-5,TGTGCCACCAGTGATTTCCGCGGACAGGGGCTAGAGACCCAGTACTTC,CATSDFRGQGLETQYF
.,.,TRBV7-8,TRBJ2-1,TGTGCCAGCAGCTTGGCGGCACTCCACTACAATGAGCAGTTCTTC,CASSLAALHYNEQFF
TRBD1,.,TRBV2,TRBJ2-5,TGTGCCAGCGGGGAACAGGGGATGAAGGAGGAGACCCAGTACTTC,CASGEQGMKEETQYF
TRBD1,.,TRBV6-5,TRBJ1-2,TGTGCCAGCAGCCGTGACAGGGCCAATGGCTACACCTTC,CASSRDRANGYTF
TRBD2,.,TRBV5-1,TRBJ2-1,TGCGCCAGCAGCACCTTTAGCGGGGGGGCCAGTGAGCAGTTCTTC,CASSTFSGGASEQFF
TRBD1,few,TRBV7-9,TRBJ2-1,TGTGCCAGCAGCTTAGTAGGGACAGGGCGCAGTGAGCAGTTCTTC,CASSLVGTGRSEQFF
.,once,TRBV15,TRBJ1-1,TGTGCCACCAGCAGAGATCTAAGGGGGAACACTGAAGCTTTCTTT,CATSRDLRGNTEAFF
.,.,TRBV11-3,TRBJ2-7,TGTGCCAGCAACGAGGGGGGGTCCCACGAGCAGTACTTC,CASNEGGSHEQYF
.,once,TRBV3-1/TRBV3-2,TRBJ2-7,TGTGCCAGCAGCCAAGACTTGATAGCCGGCGGTAGCGGAGAGCAGTACTTC,CASSQDLIAGGSGEQYF
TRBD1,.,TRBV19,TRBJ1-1,TGTGCCAGTAGTAAGCAGGGGGGCACTGAAGCTTTCTTT,CASSKQGGTEAFF
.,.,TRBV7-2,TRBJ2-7,TGTGCCAGCAGCTTAGTAGGTATGAGCGGCCCTATCTACGAGCAGTACTTC,CASSLVGMSGPIYEQYF
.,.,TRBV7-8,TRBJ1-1,TGTGCCAGCAGCTTAGGGGGGGGCAGGGGCACTGAAGCTTTCTTT,CASSLGGGRGTEAFF
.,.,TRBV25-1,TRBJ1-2,TGTGCCAGCAGTGGGGCAGGTCGCTATGGCTACACCTTC,CASSGAGRYGYTF
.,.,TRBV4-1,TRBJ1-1,TGCGCCAGCAGCCTCTCGGGAAGCGGTGAAGCTTTCTTT,CASSLSGSGEAFF
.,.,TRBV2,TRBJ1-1,TGTGCCACCTCTCCGGGTTTAGGCACTGAAGCTTTCTTT,CATSPGLGTEAFF
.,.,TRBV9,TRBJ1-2,TGTGCCAGCAGCCTTCAGGCTTCTAACTATGGCTACACCTTC,CASSLQASNYGYTF
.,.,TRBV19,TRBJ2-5,TGTGCCACTAGACAGGCGGGGGAGACCCAGTACTTC,CATRQAGETQYF
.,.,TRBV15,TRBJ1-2,TGTGCCACCAGCCAGGGGCCCGTCCAAAACTATGGCTACACCTTC,CATSQGPVQNYGYTF
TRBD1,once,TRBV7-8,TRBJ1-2,TGTGCCAGCAGCTCGACAGGGGTTTATGGCTACACCTTC,CASSSTGVYGYTF
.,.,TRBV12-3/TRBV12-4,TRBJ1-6,TGTGCCAGCAGACGACAGCTAAATTCACCCCTCCACTTT,CASRRQLNSPLHF
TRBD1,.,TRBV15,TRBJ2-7,TGTGCCACCAGCAGCCACGGACAGGTGAGCTCCTACGAGCAGTACTTC,CATSSHGQVSSYEQYF
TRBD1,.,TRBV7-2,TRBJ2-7,TGTGCCAGCAGCACGGACAGGGGATCCTACGAGCAGTACTTC,CASSTDRGSYEQYF
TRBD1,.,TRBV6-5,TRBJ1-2,TGTGCCAGCAGACTTTCCCGGACAGGGCCCTATGGCTACACCTTC,CASRLSRTGPYGYTF
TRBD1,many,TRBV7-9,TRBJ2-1,TGTGCCAGCAGCGGGACAGGGTGGATGGATGAGCAGTTCTTC,CASSGTGWMDEQFF
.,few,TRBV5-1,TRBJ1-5,TGCGCCAGCAGCTTGGCCCCCATCGATAAGCGCAATCAGCCCCAGCATTTT,CASSLAPIDKRNQPQHF
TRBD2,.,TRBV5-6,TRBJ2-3,TGTGCCAGCAGCTCATGGACTAGCTCGAGCACAGATACGCAGTATTTT,CASSSWTSSSTDTQYF
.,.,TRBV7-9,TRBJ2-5,TGTGCCAGCAGCTTAGTTGTGGGCTCGTTGGGAGAGACCCAGTACTTC,CASSLVVGSLGETQYF
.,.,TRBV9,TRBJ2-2,TGTGCCAGCAGCGTAGGCGGGAATTCGAACACCGGGGAGCTGTTTTTT,CASSVGGNSNTGELFF
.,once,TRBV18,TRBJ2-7,TGTGCCAGCTCACCAGGAAGAGACTGGATCGAGCAGTACTTC,CASSPGRDWIEQYF
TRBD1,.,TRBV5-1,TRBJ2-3,TGCGCCAGCAGCCACCGTGACAGGGGAACCACTACAATTAGTACAGATACGCAGTATTTT,CASSHRDRGTTTISTDTQYF
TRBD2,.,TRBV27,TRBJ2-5,TGTGCCAGCAGTTCCAGACTAGCGGGATATTCAGAGACCCAGTACTTC,CASSSRLAGYSETQYF
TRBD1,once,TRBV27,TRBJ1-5,TGTGCCAGCAGCCGCACAGGGGGGAGATATAGCAATCAGCCCCAGCATTTT,CASSRTGGRYSNQPQHF
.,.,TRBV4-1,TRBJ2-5,TGCGCCAGCAGCCTTCTCCACAGGGTACAAGAGACCCAGTACTTC,CASSLLHRVQETQYF
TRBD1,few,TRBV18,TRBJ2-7,TGTGCCAGCTCACCCGATGGGACAGCGTCCTACGAGCAGTACTTC,CASSPDGTASYEQYF